Following are 12 T cell receptor beta chains from one sample sequenced in a study of T cells after yellow fever vaccination. TCRdb reanalysed the 5' RACE reads using MiXCR and keeps one entry per CDR3 protein. The sample comprises approximately 110,000 distinct CDR3 sequences, 8.4% of which are singletons, and about 25% rests with the top ten. The sequenced sample was CD8+ T cells sorted from PBMCs, obtained 45 days after the yellow fever booster vaccination. The receptors were sampled from a man aged 25-45 years who received the YFV17D yellow fever vaccine.

This clonotype was observed at least ten times. This chain uses TRBV20-1 with TRBJ1-6, with 8 bases aligning to TRBD1. Germline V gene data show CDR1 as DFQATT and CDR2 as SNEGSKA (reference sequence). V lost 4 bases and J lost 9; bases outside the gene matches: 5. The CDR3 has 13 residues. This chain's CDR3 is CSAMTGVGSPLHF. The CDR3 DNA sequence: TGCAGTGCTATGACAGGGGTAGGTTCACCCCTCCACTTT.

The sample holds many counts of this clonotype. The V gene is TRBV11-2, the J gene TRBJ2-1, with D maybe TRBD2 (6 bases). The CDR3 has 12 residues. V was clipped by 4 bases and J by 10 bases, with 11 bases between them. Germline CDR1 reads SGHAT; CDR2 reads FQNNGV. CDR3 bases: TGTGCCAGCAGCTGGGAGGTCGGGGAGCAGTTCTTC. This gives the protein CASSWEVGEQFF.

This clonotype came up many times. The chain uses TRBV11-2 and TRBJ1-5, with a tentative D call TRBD1 (5 bases). Germline V lookup: CDR1 SGHAT, CDR2 FQNNGV. Deletions cut 5 bases from V and 7 bases from J, with 12 bases between. CDR3 length: 13 residues. The CDR3 protein is CASSPGRQQPQHF. CDR3 bases: TGTGCCAGCAGCCCGGGACGCCAACAGCCCCAGCATTTT.

This clonotype was found many times. The rearrangement joins TRBV5-1 to TRBJ2-2; 12 bases are a match to TRBD2. The length of the CDR3 is 18 residues. Germline CDR1 is SGHRS and CDR2 is YFSETQ. The trim removed 3 bases at V and 3 bases at J, leaving 9 bases unmatched. CDR3 in DNA: TGCGCCAGCAGCTCGACGGCTAGCGGGAGGGCCGACACCGGGGAGCTGTTTTTT. Its translation is CASSSTASGRADTGELFF.

This clonotype was observed many times. V usage is TRBV24-1 and J usage is TRBJ2-1; 9 bases agree with TRBD1. This CDR3 contains 17 residues. The V gene's germline CDR1 is KGHDR and CDR2 SFDVKD. V shed 0 bases, J shed 7 bases, and the junction held 9 bases outside the gene matches. The CDR3 is CATSDLLDRGRGNEQFF. In DNA, the CDR3 is TGTGCCACCAGTGATTTGCTGGACAGGGGACGAGGGAATGAGCAGTTCTTC.

This chain links TRBV30 with TRBJ2-3; D is unresolved. Germline loops: CDR1 GTSNPN, CDR2 SVGIG (reference sequence). V lost 2 bases to trimming and J lost 0 bases, with 15 bases between them. The CDR3 contains 16 residues. As DNA, the CDR3 is TGTGCCTGGAGTTCATATGGCAGCTCTAGCACAGATACGCAGTATTTT. As protein: CAWSSYGSSSTDTQYF.

This clonotype was observed many times. This chain connects TRBV5-1 to TRBJ2-7, with TRBD2 matching over 13 bases. Trimming took 3 bases from V and 2 from J; bases not matched to a gene: 2. The CDR3 is made up of 15 amino acids. The germline V gene encodes CDR1 SGHRS and CDR2 YFSETQ. CDR3 sequence: CASSWGLAGTYEQYF. The CDR3 coding sequence is TGCGCCAGCAGCTGGGGACTAGCGGGGACCTACGAGCAGTACTTC.

This clonotype came up many times. J is TRBJ2-3 and V is TRBV7-9; 8 bases align to TRBD1. The CDR3 loop spans 16 amino acids. The germline CDR1 and CDR2 sequences are SEHNR and FQNEAQ (reference sequence). J lost 3 bases, V lost 0 bases, and 5 bases had no gene match. The CDR3 reads CASSLARTGKTDTQYF. CDR3 DNA sequence: TGTGCCAGCAGCTTAGCCAGGACAGGGAAAACAGATACGCAGTATTTT.

With regard to this clonotype: A much larger clone sits a single nucleotide away, making a read error possible. The genes are TRBV29-1 and TRBJ2-1; no clear D. The V gene lost 4 bases and the J gene lost 4 bases, with 11 bases spanning the gap. Germline CDR1 reads SQVTM; CDR2 reads ANQGSEA. CDR3 size: 13 residues. CDR3 amino acids: CSVAIGDYNEQFF. The CDR3 bases are TGCAGCGTTGCCATCGGAGATTACAATGAGCAGTTCTTC.

This clonotype has at least ten counts. V and J are TRBV24-1 and TRBJ1-2; TRBD1 is a possible D gene (5 bases). The V and J ends lost 4 bases and 3 bases respectively, with 23 bases between them. From germline, CDR1 is KGHDR and CDR2 SFDVKD. The CDR3 loop spans 18 amino acids. The CDR3 nucleotides read TGTGCCACCAGTGACCCCCAGGGAACGGGAGAAGGCTACTATGGCTACACCTTC. This gives the protein CATSDPQGTGEGYYGYTF.

The sample holds a few counts of this clonotype. The chain uses TRBV29-1 and TRBJ2-7, with a possible D match to TRBD1 (5 bases). The CDR3 extends over 14 amino acids. Trimming stripped 6 bases from V and 5 bases from J, with 20 bases between. Germline values: CDR1 SQVTM, CDR2 ANQGSEA. For the CDR3, the DNA is TGCAGCGTGATAGACGGCGCAGGGTCAGACGAGCAGTACTTC. Its protein product is CSVIDGAGSDEQYF.

The V gene is TRBV7-8, the J gene TRBJ2-1, with 10 nucleotides matching TRBD2. CDR1 is SGHVS and CDR2 is FQNEAQ in the germline V gene. V shed 3 bases and J 8 bases; nucleotides not matched to a gene: 7. The CDR3 is 15 residues long. In DNA, the CDR3 is TGTGCCAGCAGCTTTATTAGCGGGAGGTCGGATGAGCAGTTCTTC. The encoded protein is CASSFISGRSDEQFF. Full variable domain (remainder filled in from reference TRBV7-8 and TRBJ2-1): GAGVSQSPRYKVAKRGQDVALRCDPISGHVSLFWYQQALGQGPEFLTYFQNEAQLDKSGLPSDRFFAERPEGSVSTLKIQRTQQEDSAVYLCASSFISGRSDEQFFGPGTRLTVL.